The 23 T cell receptor beta chains below all came from one sample that was sequenced in a study of cytotoxic CD8 clonotypes in ibrutinib-treated CLL. The protocol was immunoSEQ multiplex PCR, while the TCRdb copy is restricted to in-frame clones and leaves out a portion. The table lists approximately 140,000 clones, approximately 80% of them singletons, with approximately 30% in the top ten. The material sequenced was PBMCs, taken after 12 months of ibrutinib treatment. All receptors come from a human donor with chronic lymphocytic leukemia.

This clone occurred once. The chain carries TRBV6-1 and TRBJ2-7; 8 bases are shared with TRBD1. The length of the CDR3 is 14 residues. The V gene's germline CDR1 is MNHNS and CDR2 SASEGT. The trim removed 5 bases at V and 3 bases at J, leaving 6 bases unmatched. The CDR3 sequence: CASSSDRERYEQYF. The CDR3 DNA follows: TGTGCCAGCAGTTCGGACAGGGAACGCTACGAGCAGTACTTC.

This chain uses TRBV4-3 with TRBJ1-3; possibly TRBD1 for D (5 bases). V gave up 0 bases and J gave up 4 bases, with 7 bases separating them. CDR1 is LGHNA and CDR2 is YSLEER in the germline V gene. This CDR3 is 14 amino acids long. The DNA for the CDR3 is TGCGCCAGCAGCCAAGACAGGGCAGGAAACACCATATATTTT. It encodes CASSQDRAGNTIYF.

This chain joins TRBV19 and TRBJ2-3; D is tentatively TRBD1 or TRBD2 (5 bases each). The CDR3 extends over 13 amino acids. Between the trimmed V and J ends, which lost 5 bases and 1 base, there was a span of 7 bases. CDR1 and CDR2 from the germline V gene are LNHDA and SQIVND (reference sequence). The CDR3 DNA follows: TGTGCCAGTAGTCGGGACGGCACAGATACGCAGTATTTT. Encoded protein: CASSRDGTDTQYF.

The V and J genes are TRBV28 and TRBJ2-7; a weak D match, TRBD2 (5 bases). V gave up 5 bases and J gave up 2 bases, with 16 bases separating them. Germline V lookup: CDR1 MDHEN, CDR2 SYDVKM. The CDR3 is 15 amino acids. The CDR3 sequence: CASSTPGRGTYEQYF. The CDR3 DNA is TGTGCCAGCAGTACCCCCGGACGAGGGACCTACGAGCAGTACTTC.

The CDR3 DNA sequence: TGTGCCAGCAGCAAATATATCGGTACGCAGTATTTT. It is translated as CASSKYIGTQYF. The rearrangement links TRBV7-2 to TRBJ2-3; D unclear. The CDR3 has 12 amino acids. V dropped 5 bases and J dropped 8 bases, with 11 bases sitting between them. From germline, CDR1 is SGHTA and CDR2 FQGNSA. The variable domain in full, completed from reference TRBV7-2 and TRBJ2-3, reads GAGVSQSPSNKVTEKGKDVELRCDPISGHTALYWYRQSLGQGLEFLIYFQGNSAPDKSGLPSDRFSAERTGGSVSTLTIQRTQQEDSAVYLCASSKYIGTQYFGPGTRLTVL.

CDR3 nucleotide sequence: TGTGCCAGCAGCGGACTAGCGGGAAGGAGGGCCTACGAGCAGTACTTC. Translating gives CASSGLAGRRAYEQYF. This chain connects TRBV27 to TRBJ2-7; 12 nucleotides align to TRBD2. Germline loops: CDR1 MNHEY, CDR2 SMNVEV (reference sequence). The CDR3 spans 16 residues. Trimming took 6 bases from V and 2 from J; bases not matched to a gene: 8.

The table lists this clone with a few counts. V usage is TRBV7-9 and J usage is TRBJ2-1; TRBD2 matches 11 bases. The CDR3 covers 13 residues. V gave up 6 bases and J gave up 8 bases; unmatched junction bases: 3. Looked up from germline, CDR1 is SEHNR and CDR2 is FQNEAQ (reference sequence). This CDR3 reads CASRATSGDEQFF. The DNA of the CDR3 is TGTGCCAGCAGAGCGACTAGCGGGGATGAGCAGTTCTTC. The full variable domain, with the rest looked up from reference TRBV7-9 and TRBJ2-1, is DTGVSQNPRHKITKRGQNVTFRCDPISEHNRLYWYRQTLGQGPEFLTYFQNEAQLEKSRLLSDRFSAERPKGSFSTLEIQRTEQGDSAMYLCASRATSGDEQFFGPGTRLTVL.

Comments on this clone: The DNA is omitted, as the CDR3 cannot be located on it reliably, and the CDR3 follows TCRdb's listing. This chain connects TRBV19 to TRBJ1-3. Per the germline V gene, CDR1 is LNHDA and CDR2 is SQIVND (reference sequence). Termini included, the CDR3 measures 16 amino acids. This chain's CDR3 is CASRLSGLVSGNTIYF.

The chain joins TRBV6-5 to TRBJ2-7; D is uncertain. V was trimmed by 0 bases and J by 5 bases, leaving 11 bases between them. This CDR3 has 14 amino acids. The V gene's germline CDR1 is MNHEY and CDR2 SVGAGI. The CDR3 region is CASSYSWGLNEQYF. CDR3 coding DNA: TGTGCCAGCAGTTACTCGTGGGGATTGAACGAGCAGTACTTC.

The chain combines TRBV7-2 with TRBJ2-7, with D possibly matching TRBD1 (5 bases). Deletions cut 2 bases from V and 0 bases from J, with 11 bases between. Germline CDR1 is SGHTA and CDR2 is FQGNSA. The CDR3 spans 15 residues. The CDR3 DNA reads TGTGCCAGCAGCTTATGGGCCGACAGCTCCTACGAGCAGTACTTC. Protein product: CASSLWADSSYEQYF.

Remarks on this clone: Other nucleotide sequences from this sample produce the same CDR3. V gene TRBV30 combines with J gene TRBJ2-7, with 8 positions matching TRBD1. Per germline, CDR1 GTSNPN and CDR2 SVGIG (reference sequence). The CDR3 extends over 14 amino acids. Losses at the gene ends were 5 bases for V and 0 bases for J; bases not matched to a gene: 6. The CDR3 DNA reads as TGTGCCTGGGGCACAGGGGGAAGCTCCTACGAGCAGTACTTC. This encodes CAWGTGGSSYEQYF.

The rearrangement uses TRBV6-5 and TRBJ2-3; a possible D gene is TRBD2 (6 bases). The CDR3 consists of 14 residues. Trimming removed 6 bases from V and 2 bases from J, with 12 bases in between. Germline V gene data show CDR1 as MNHEY and CDR2 as SVGAGI. The CDR3 region is CASSPSGDTDTQYF. As DNA, the CDR3 is TGTGCCAGCAGCCCCTCGGGGGACACAGATACGCAGTATTTT.

The rearrangement links TRBV29-1 to TRBJ1-2, with D perhaps TRBD1 (6 bases). The CDR3 sequence is 15 residues long. Germline lookup yields CDR1 SQVTM and CDR2 ANQGSEA. Deletions cut 0 bases from V and 4 bases from J, with 15 bases between. CDR3 in DNA: TGCAGCGTTGAAGATCCGTTGACAGGAGTCTATGGCTACACCTTC. The encoded protein is CSVEDPLTGVYGYTF.

The table lists this clone with a few counts. The genes are TRBV7-9 and TRBJ2-7; 8 bases fit TRBD2. The CDR3 is made up of 15 amino acids. Unmatched junction bases numbered 6, after V lost 5 bases and J lost 0 bases. The germline V gene encodes CDR1 SEHNR and CDR2 FQNEAQ (reference sequence). The CDR3 protein is CASSTMGTSSYEQYF. CDR3 nucleotides: TGTGCCAGCAGCACTATGGGGACTAGCTCCTACGAGCAGTACTTC. The full variable domain, rest sourced from reference TRBV7-9 and TRBJ2-7, is DTGVSQNPRHKITKRGQNVTFRCDPISEHNRLYWYRQTLGQGPEFLTYFQNEAQLEKSRLLSDRFSAERPKGSFSTLEIQRTEQGDSAMYLCASSTMGTSSYEQYFGPGTRLTVT.

This rearrangement joins TRBV5-1 to TRBJ2-7, with TRBD1 identical over 9 bases. The CDR3 runs to 15 residues. Germline loops: CDR1 SGHRS, CDR2 YFSETQ. V was pared by 6 bases and J by 1 base, with 8 bases of the junction left unmatched. The CDR3 DNA is TGCGCCAGCACCTGGACCGGGACAGGGTCCTACGAGCAGTACTTC. Translating it yields CASTWTGTGSYEQYF.

The DNA of the CDR3 is TGCAGCGTTGTGGCCGGGACTAGCGTCAATGAGCAGTTCTTC. It codes for CSVVAGTSVNEQFF. The chain is built from TRBV29-1 and TRBJ2-1; 10 bases agree with TRBD2. The CDR3 runs 14 residues. J was trimmed by 6 bases and V by 4 bases; bases with no gene match: 6. Looked up from germline, CDR1 is SQVTM and CDR2 is ANQGSEA.

The V and J genes are TRBV5-4 and TRBJ2-2; D call uncertain. The V gene's germline CDR1 is SGHNT and CDR2 YYREEE (reference sequence). CDR3 size: 15 residues. The germline V and J ends were trimmed by 4 bases and 4 bases, with 14 bases remaining between them. CDR3 amino acids: CASSPVGEVTGELFF. CDR3 coding DNA: TGTGCCAGCAGCCCGGTAGGTGAGGTCACCGGGGAGCTGTTTTTT.

V gene TRBV5-1 combines with J gene TRBJ2-3; D tentatively reads TRBD1 or TRBD2 (5 bases each). Trimming left V 4 bases short and J 6 bases short, with 21 bases between. This CDR3 region has 16 residues. Germline V gives CDR1 SGHRS, CDR2 YFSETQ. CDR3 nucleotide sequence: TGCGCCAGCAGCGACGACCCGGGACGGAATGGGGATACGCAGTATTTT. Protein sequence: CASSDDPGRNGDTQYF.

The CDR3 coding sequence is TGTGCCAGCAGTTACCTGGCAGATTATGGCTACACCTTC. Amino acids: CASSYLADYGYTF. V gene TRBV6-5 combines with J gene TRBJ1-2; D is ambiguous. V was trimmed by 2 bases and J by 5 bases, leaving 9 bases between them. Germline V gene sequence: CDR1 MNHEY, CDR2 SVGAGI. The CDR3 is made up of 13 amino acids.

The rearrangement links TRBV5-1 to TRBJ2-7; D gene unclear. Trimming removed 0 bases at V and 4 bases at J, with 8 bases between. This CDR3 contains 13 residues. Germline V gene data show CDR1 as SGHRS and CDR2 as YFSETQ. CDR3 region: CASSLGSSYEQYF. The CDR3 DNA reads TGCGCCAGCAGCTTGGGCTCCTCTTACGAGCAGTACTTC.

This clone showed up just once. The genes are TRBV7-2 and TRBJ1-1, with a possible D match to TRBD1 (6 bases). This CDR3 contains 14 residues. Germline assignment: CDR1 SGHTA and CDR2 FQGNSA. With 4 bases removed from V and 6 bases from J, the gap between germline ends came to 15 bases. The CDR3 loop reads CASSSRRGAAEAFF. The CDR3 DNA follows: TGTGCCAGCAGCTCAAGGCGGGGGGCCGCTGAAGCTTTCTTT.

The V call is TRBV6-5, the J call TRBJ1-1, with 7 positions matching TRBD1. Trimming removed 5 bases from V and 7 bases from J; junction bases left unmatched: 10. The CDR3 runs to 14 residues. Germline CDR1 is MNHEY and CDR2 is SVGAGI. CDR3: CASSPGQGVGEAFF. The CDR3 coding sequence is TGTGCCAGCAGTCCCGGTCAGGGGGTTGGTGAAGCTTTCTTT.

The J gene is TRBJ2-3, the V gene TRBV9; TRBD1 aligns across 10 bases. With V trimmed by 3 bases and J by 0 bases, 7 bases remained unmatched. CDR1 and CDR2 (germline): SGDLS, YYNGEE. The CDR3 is 17 residues long. The CDR3 region is CASSAYDRGPSTDTQYF. The DNA of the CDR3 is TGTGCCAGCAGCGCATACGACAGGGGGCCTAGCACAGATACGCAGTATTTT.